The 24 T cell receptor beta chains given below trace back to one sample, sequenced in a study of sequential checkpoint blockade in melanoma. Sample treatment: randomized to nivolumab then ipilimumab (arm A) or the reverse (arm B). Produced via immunoSEQ multiplex PCR; TCRdb's table is partial and in-frame only. The sample has about 8,400 clones; roughly nine tenths are singletons. Source: CD8+ T cells sorted from blood (inferred from file names), taken from a patient given nivolumab and ipilimumab in sequence. These receptors were obtained from a human donor with melanoma.

V is TRBV27 and J is TRBJ2-7; 7 nucleotides line up with TRBD2. This CDR3 contains 14 residues. J lost 0 bases, V lost 5 bases, and 4 bases had no gene match. The germline V gene has CDR1 MNHEY and CDR2 SMNVEV (reference sequence). CDR3 bases: TGTGCCAGCAGTGTGGGAGGGCCCTCCTACGAGCAGTACTTC. It yields the protein CASSVGGPSYEQYF.

This chain joins TRBV5-1 and TRBJ1-2; no clear D. Germline V CDR1 and CDR2: SGHRS, YFSETQ. Trimming removed 2 bases at V and 5 bases at J, with 19 bases between. CDR3 length: 16 residues. The CDR3: CASSLRTGAQRYGYTF. CDR3 DNA: TGCGCCAGCAGCTTACGGACGGGAGCTCAGAGGTATGGCTACACCTTC.

The chain carries TRBV13 and TRBJ2-7, with 9 bases lining up with TRBD1. The germline CDR1 and CDR2 sequences are PRHDT and FYEKMQ (reference sequence). V gave up 5 bases and J gave up 6 bases; unmatched junction bases: 11. CDR3 length: 15 residues. This chain's CDR3 is CASSPAGTGFTEQYF. The DNA for the CDR3 is TGTGCCAGCAGCCCAGCCGGGACAGGGTTTACCGAGCAGTACTTC.

This chain uses TRBV19 with TRBJ2-7; a weak D match, TRBD2 (5 bases). There are 11 residues in the CDR3. V was shortened by 6 bases and J by 6 bases, with 9 bases between the two germline ends. The V gene's germline CDR1 is LNHDA and CDR2 SQIVND (reference sequence). In DNA, the CDR3 is TGTGCCAGTAGCGCGGGCCTCGAGCAGTACGTC. This sequence encodes CASSAGLEQYV.

This chain uses TRBV20-1 with TRBJ2-5; D is unresolved. TRBJ2-7 explains the end of the DNA better; the J call may be wrong. CDR3 length: 11 residues. Per germline, CDR1 DFQATT and CDR2 SNEGSKA (reference sequence). The chain's CDR3 is CSARMSYEQYF. The CDR3 coding sequence is TGCAGTGCTAGGATGTCCTACGAGCAGTACTTC.

The J gene is TRBJ2-2, the V gene TRBV15, with 16 bases lining up with TRBD2. V was pared by 5 bases and J by 5 bases, with 14 bases of the junction left unmatched. Germline loops: CDR1 LNHNV, CDR2 YYDKDF (reference sequence). CDR3 length: 20 amino acids. The CDR3 bases are TGTGCCACCAGCGGACTGGGGACTAGCGGGAGGGCCGGAAATACCGGGGAGCTGTTTTTT. Its protein product is CATSGLGTSGRAGNTGELFF.

The chain links TRBV6-5 to TRBJ1-2; TRBD1 matches at 7 bases. This CDR3 is 14 amino acids long. Losses at the gene ends were 6 bases for V and 1 base for J; bases not matched to a gene: 5. Per the germline V gene, CDR1 is MNHEY and CDR2 is SVGAGI. The CDR3 region is CASSPGTDNYGYTF. The CDR3 nucleotides read TGTGCCAGCAGCCCCGGGACAGATAACTATGGCTACACCTTC.

The chain uses TRBV4-3 and TRBJ1-5; unclear D gene. Germline loops: CDR1 LGHNA, CDR2 YSLEER. Trimming pared 0 bases from V and 6 bases from J, leaving 18 bases between. The CDR3 has 17 amino acids. The CDR3 nucleotides are TGCGCCAGCAGCCAAGATCGGTTCATTAGGGAGGGTCAGCCCCAGCATTTT. This gives the protein CASSQDRFIREGQPQHF.

V and J are TRBV4-1 and TRBJ2-5; 7 positions agree with TRBD1. The J call may be in error: the DNA end matches TRBJ2-7 better. The CDR3 sequence is 15 residues long. Germline CDR1 MGHRA, CDR2 YSYEKL. CDR3 amino acids: CASSPRQGSLYEQYF. The CDR3 DNA reads as TGCGCCAGCAGCCCTAGACAGGGATCACTTTACGAGCAGTACTTC.

The chain employs TRBV7-9 and TRBJ1-3; a weak D match, TRBD1 (5 bases). This CDR3 has 14 amino acids. V gave up 5 bases and J gave up 0 bases, with 8 bases separating them. Germline V lookup: CDR1 SEHNR, CDR2 FQNEAQ (reference sequence). This CDR3 reads CASSPGPSGNTIYF. As DNA, the CDR3 is TGTGCCAGCAGCCCAGGGCCCTCTGGAAACACCATATATTTT.

The rearrangement joins TRBV11-2 to TRBJ2-7; no clear D. Germline-derived CDR1 and CDR2 are SGHAT and FQNNGV. Between the trimmed V and J ends, which lost 8 bases and 0 bases, there was a span of 17 bases. This CDR3 contains 15 residues. The CDR3 reads CASSQEVFVSYEQYF. The CDR3, as DNA: TGTGCCAGCTCCCAAGAGGTGTTTGTCTCCTACGAGCAGTACTTC. Full variable domain (remainder filled in from reference TRBV11-2 and TRBJ2-7): EAGVAQSPRYKIIEKRQSVAFWCNPISGHATLYWYQQILGQGPKLLIQFQNNGVVDDSQLPKDRFSAERLKGVDSTLKIQPAKLEDSAVYLCASSQEVFVSYEQYFGPGTRLTVT.

CDR3 nucleotides: TGTGCCAGTAGTCCCCAGGGTTTCACTGAAGCTTTCTTT. Residues: CASSPQGFTEAFF. The genes are TRBV19 and TRBJ1-1; D may be TRBD1 (5 bases). Trimming took off 5 bases at V and 4 bases at J, with 11 bases between the two ends. The CDR3 loop spans 13 amino acids. Germline lookup yields CDR1 LNHDA and CDR2 SQIVND (reference sequence).

The genes are TRBV19 and TRBJ2-7; possible D gene TRBD1, 5 bases. Trimming took off 3 bases at V and 3 bases at J, with 15 bases between the two ends. CDR3 length: 15 amino acids. From germline, CDR1 is LNHDA and CDR2 SQIVND (reference sequence). CDR3 in amino acids: CASSIGQGILYEQYF. The DNA for the CDR3 is TGTGCCAGTAGTATTGGGCAGGGAATTCTCTACGAGCAGTACTTC.

The chain couples TRBV7-2 to TRBJ1-5; unclear D gene. The CDR3 loop spans 13 amino acids. The V and J ends lost 2 bases and 4 bases respectively, with 6 bases between them. Germline V gene sequence: CDR1 SGHTA, CDR2 FQGNSA. The CDR3 nucleotides are TGTGCCAGCAGCTTATCCCAAAATCAGCCCCAGCATTTT. It yields the protein CASSLSQNQPQHF.

V usage is TRBV9 and J usage is TRBJ2-7, with TRBD2 matching over 8 bases. The germline V gene encodes CDR1 SGDLS and CDR2 YYNGEE. With V trimmed by 0 bases and J by 7 bases, 9 bases remained unmatched. This CDR3 has 15 amino acids. Here the CDR3 DNA reads TGTGCCAGCAGCGTAGGTGGGAGCGGGAGTCATGAGCAGTACTTC. Amino acid sequence: CASSVGGSGSHEQYF.

The chain carries TRBV7-9 and TRBJ2-3, with D uncertain. The V gene lost 5 bases and the J gene lost 1 base, with 7 bases spanning the gap. In germline, CDR1 is SEHNR, CDR2 FQNEAQ (reference sequence). The CDR3 is 13 amino acids. The CDR3 region is CASSRPRTDTQYF. The DNA for the CDR3 is TGTGCCAGCAGCCGTCCCCGCACAGATACGCAGTATTTT.

The genes are TRBV28 and TRBJ2-7; 8 nucleotides align to TRBD2. The CDR3 is 15 amino acids. Looked up from germline, CDR1 is MDHEN and CDR2 is SYDVKM. J lost 0 bases, V lost 4 bases, and 5 bases had no gene match. CDR3 coding DNA: TGTGCCAGCAGTTCCTTAGCGGGACTCTCCTACGAGCAGTACTTC. This gives the protein CASSSLAGLSYEQYF.

The chain is built from TRBV27 and TRBJ1-5; D is undetermined. CDR1 and CDR2 (germline): MNHEY, SMNVEV (reference sequence). The V end lost 5 bases, the J end lost 0 bases, and 5 bases lay between the germline ends. The CDR3 contains 13 residues. CDR3 amino acids: CASSPSSNQPQHF. The CDR3 DNA is TGTGCCAGCAGTCCCTCTAGCAATCAGCCCCAGCATTTT.

The rearrangement links TRBV7-9 to TRBJ2-7, with D possibly TRBD2 on 6 matching bases. The CDR3 length is 14 residues. Germline values: CDR1 SEHNR, CDR2 FQNEAQ (reference sequence). Trimming took off 4 bases at V and 0 bases at J, with 10 bases between the two ends. CDR3 nucleotide sequence: TGTGCCAGCAGCTCGTGGGAGGACTCCTACGAGCAGTACTTC. Translated, it gives CASSSWEDSYEQYF.

The genes are TRBV12-1 and TRBJ1-2. TRBV12-1 counts as a pseudogene. The CDR3 totals 14 residues. The chain's CDR3 is CASSLRGAGYGYTF. CDR3 DNA sequence: TGTGCCAGCAGCTTACGGGGGGCGGGCTATGGCTACACCTTC.

This clone appeared a single time. The chain combines TRBV6-1 with TRBJ1-2; 8 bases agree with TRBD1. Germline CDR1 reads MNHNS; CDR2 reads SASEGT. This CDR3 comprises 14 residues. V shed 4 bases, J shed 4 bases, and the junction held 5 bases outside the gene matches. The CDR3 DNA is TGTGCCAGCAGTGGAGGACAGGGAACCTATGGCTACACCTTC. Its protein is CASSGGQGTYGYTF.

V is TRBV19 and J is TRBJ1-1; D might be TRBD1 (5 bases). The CDR3 is made up of 15 amino acids. Germline CDR1 is LNHDA and CDR2 is SQIVND (reference sequence). V was clipped by 3 bases and J by 0 bases, with 11 bases between them. CDR3 DNA sequence: TGTGCCAGTAGTATCTCAGTAGGGGTGAACACTGAAGCTTTCTTT. Its protein product is CASSISVGVNTEAFF.

The chain uses TRBV7-6 and TRBJ2-7; 8 bases line up with TRBD2. Germline CDR1 SGHVS, CDR2 FNYEAQ. This CDR3 spans 20 amino acids. Trimming took 1 base from V and 4 from J; bases not matched to a gene: 21. For the CDR3, the DNA is TGTGCCAGCAGCTTAGTCGGAGGTAGGGCTAAGGTGGCTAGCGGGTACGAGCAGTACTTC. Amino acids: CASSLVGGRAKVASGYEQYF.

The rearrangement links TRBV29-1 to TRBJ1-2; TRBD1 might be the D (5 bases). The CDR3 consists of 11 residues. Germline CDR1 SQVTM, CDR2 ANQGSEA. Trimming cost V 5 bases and J 5 bases, with 9 bases left between them. CDR3 protein: CSVLAGYGYTF. CDR3 DNA sequence: TGCAGCGTTTTAGCAGGGTATGGCTACACCTTC.